The clone carrying this T cell receptor (beta chain) has only a few counts. TCRdb fed the RT-PCR reads into MiXCR, producing one record per CDR3 protein. The sample consists of 550,000 to 750,000 distinct CDR3 sequences, approximately 15% of them appearing once. The ends lost 7 bases at V and 5 bases at J; junction bases unmatched: 6. CDR1 is MNHEY and CDR2 is SVGEGT in the germline V gene. This CDR3 is 13 amino acids long. The receptor was derived from a female donor in good health, serving as a healthy control. The chain combines TRBV6-2 or TRBV6-3 with TRBJ1-1, with 8 bases that match TRBD1. The sample comprised memory CD4+ T cells from blood. For the CDR3, the DNA is TGTGCCAGCATCACAGGGGGTAATACTGAAGCTTTCTTT. Its protein product is CASITGGNTEAFF.